This T cell receptor (beta chain) is from a study of T cell responses to AZD1222 COVID-19 vaccine. Clones were read by immunoSEQ multiplex PCR, and TCRdb kept only the in-frame ones, dropping some. The table shows 97,000 or so clones, with roughly nine tenths occurring only once. Overall study results and limits: Only six AZD1222 recipients tested seropositive at baseline. Following two doses of AZD1222, Spike-specific TCR breadth and depth rose.

A word on this clone: The antigen remains undetermined.

CDR3 size: 16 residues. V gene TRBV21-1 combines with J gene TRBJ1-5. TRBV21-1 is assigned pseudogene status. The sequencing used peripheral blood, collected on day 0 of AZD1222 vaccination. This TCR was sampled from an adult in good health. CDR3 in amino acids: CASSKPVVAGNQPQHF. DNA for the CDR3: TGTGCCAGCAGCAAACCGGTAGTTGCGGGCAATCAGCCCCAGCATTTT.